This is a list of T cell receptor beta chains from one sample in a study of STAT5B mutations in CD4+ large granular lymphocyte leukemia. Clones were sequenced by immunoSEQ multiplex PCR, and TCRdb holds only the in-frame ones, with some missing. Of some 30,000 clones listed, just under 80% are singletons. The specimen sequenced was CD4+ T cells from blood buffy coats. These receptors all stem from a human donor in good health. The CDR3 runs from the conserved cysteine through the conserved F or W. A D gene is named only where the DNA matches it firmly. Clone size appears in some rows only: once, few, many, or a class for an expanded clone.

CASSLTGTENIQYF	TGTGCCAGCAGCTTGACCGGGACAGAAAACATTCAGTACTTC	-	TRBD1	TRBJ2-4	TRBV5-5
CASSLMTSGNTIYF	TGTGCCAGCAGTTTGATGACGTCCGGAAACACCATATATTTT	-	-	TRBJ1-3	TRBV28
CSSGGAAGELFF	TGCAGCTCCGGGGGGGCAGCCGGGGAGCTGTTTTTT	-	TRBD2	TRBJ2-2	TRBV29-1
CASSQGLGLQETQYF	TGCGCCAGCAGCCAAGGACTCGGTCTCCAAGAGACCCAGTACTTC	-	-	TRBJ2-5	TRBV4-1
CASSIESEAFF	TGTGCCAGTAGTATTGAGTCTGAAGCTTTCTTT	few	-	TRBJ1-1	TRBV19
CASSLGLTPGNEQFF	TGTGCTAGCAGCTTAGGTTTGACCCCCGGCAATGAGCAGTTCTTC	-	-	TRBJ2-1	TRBV7-7
CASSGSGNAGELFF	TGCGCCAGCAGTGGTAGCGGGAACGCCGGGGAGCTGTTTTTT	-	TRBD2	TRBJ2-2	TRBV10-1
CASTVNRGSYNEQFF	TGTGCCAGCACCGTTAACCGGGGATCCTACAATGAGCAGTTCTTC	-	-	TRBJ2-1	TRBV28
CASSLARESPLHF	TGTGCCAGCAGCTTAGCGCGGGAATCACCCCTCCACTTT	-	-	TRBJ1-6	TRBV7-2
CASSPGGGGYTF	TGCGCCAGCAGCCCAGGGGGGGGTGGCTACACCTTC	few	TRBD1	TRBJ1-2	TRBV5-1
CASSPLQPQDTQYF	TGTGCCAGCAGCCCACTACAGCCCCAGGATACGCAGTATTTT	once	-	TRBJ2-3	TRBV9
CASSLRVGEETQYF	TGTGCCAGCAGCCTACGGGTAGGGGAAGAGACCCAGTACTTC	-	-	TRBJ2-5	TRBV6-5
CASSQLTGLTGELFF	TGTGCCAGCAGCCAGCTGACAGGGCTTACCGGGGAGCTGTTTTTT	once	TRBD1	TRBJ2-2	TRBV7-9
CSALESYTEAFF	TGCAGCGCCCTCGAGAGCTACACTGAAGCTTTCTTT	-	-	TRBJ1-1	TRBV29-1
CASSHDTQGAATYGYTF	TGCGCCAGCAGCCACGATACACAGGGAGCCGCAACCTATGGCTACACCTTC	few	-	TRBJ1-2	TRBV4-1
CASREVLTGTKLFF	TGTGCCAGCAGAGAAGTTCTCACAGGGACAAAACTGTTTTTT	once	-	TRBJ1-4	TRBV6-1
CASSLRDTANEQFF	TGTGCCAGCAGTTTAAGGGACACCGCGAATGAGCAGTTCTTC	-	-	TRBJ2-1	TRBV27
CASSPEGRGGTDTQYF	TGTGCCAGCAGCCCCGAGGGGCGGGGGGGCACAGATACGCAGTATTTT	-	TRBD2	TRBJ2-3	TRBV7-3
CASSEAGQGLNYGYTF	TGTGCCAGCAGTGAAGCGGGACAGGGCTTAAACTATGGCTACACCTTC	-	TRBD1	TRBJ1-2	TRBV6-1
CASSLGSAQGNEQFF	TGTGCCAGCAGCCTAGGTAGCGCGCAGGGGAATGAGCAGTTCTTC	-	-	TRBJ2-1	TRBV28
CASSVDPIDNEQFF	TGTGCCAGCAGCGTAGACCCTATAGACAATGAGCAGTTCTTC	-	-	TRBJ2-1	TRBV9
CASSLAPTSPYEQYF	TGTGCCAGCAGCTTGGCGCCGACTAGTCCATACGAGCAGTACTTC	-	-	TRBJ2-7	TRBV5-4
CASSESGGQLDTQYF	TGTGCCAGCAGTGAGTCGGGGGGCCAGCTGGATACGCAGTATTTT	-	-	TRBJ2-3	TRBV6-1
CASSYTGTANTEAFF	TGTGCCAGCAGTTACACCGGGACAGCGAACACTGAAGCTTTCTTT	few	TRBD1	TRBJ1-1	TRBV6-5
CASSLEGGAAEAFF	TGCGCCAGCAGCTTGGAAGGTGGTGCGGCTGAAGCTTTCTTT	few	-	TRBJ1-1	TRBV5-1
CAWTGGRSPLHF	TGTGCCTGGACAGGGGGTAGGTCACCCCTCCACTTT	-	TRBD1	TRBJ1-6	TRBV30
CAWTGAGASYEKLFF	TGTGCCTGGACGGGGGCAGGGGCCTCCTATGAAAAACTGTTTTTT	-	-	TRBJ1-4	TRBV30
CASSLGQLADTQYF	TGTGCCAGCAGCTTGGGGCAGTTGGCAGATACGCAGTATTTT	once	-	TRBJ2-3	TRBV5-6
CASSSSDSPLHF	TGTGCCAGCAGCTCAAGTGATTCACCCCTCCACTTT	once	-	TRBJ1-6	TRBV28
CASSLYRGGTDTQYF	TGTGCCAGCAGTTTATATCGGGGTGGTACAGATACGCAGTATTTT	-	-	TRBJ2-3	TRBV27
CATSRVGLALSTDTQYF	TGTGCCACCAGCAGAGTGGGACTAGCGCTTAGCACAGATACGCAGTATTTT	-	TRBD2	TRBJ2-3	TRBV15
CASSLGQGAFSGNTIYF	TGCGCCAGCAGCTTGGGACAGGGCGCTTTCTCTGGAAACACCATATATTTT	-	TRBD1	TRBJ1-3	TRBV5-1
CASSMTGTNEKLFF	TGTGCCAGTAGTATGACAGGGACTAATGAAAAACTGTTTTTT	few	TRBD1	TRBJ1-4	TRBV19
CASGLDLALPAQYF	TGTGCTAGTGGTTTGGATTTAGCCCTCCCAGCGCAGTATTTT	-	-	TRBJ2-3	TRBV12-5
CASSQDSGQGVTEAFF	TGTGCCAGCAGCCAAGATTCCGGGCAGGGAGTCACTGAAGCTTTCTTT	few	-	TRBJ1-1	TRBV14
CSVAGAGEAYNEQFF	TGCAGCGTTGCAGGAGCGGGAGAGGCCTACAATGAGCAGTTCTTC	once	TRBD2	TRBJ2-1	TRBV29-1
CAITRDKDEKLFF	TGTGCCATCACCCGCGACAAGGATGAAAAACTGTTTTTT	few	-	TRBJ1-4	TRBV10-3
CASAWGLGGELFF	TGTGCCAGCGCGTGGGGGCTCGGCGGGGAGCTGTTTTTT	-	-	TRBJ2-2	TRBV2
CAWSVGRNTIYF	TGTGCCTGGAGTGTTGGCAGAAACACCATATATTTT	-	-	TRBJ1-3	TRBV30
CASSTNHQPQHF	TGTGCCAGTAGCACAAACCATCAGCCCCAGCATTTT	few	-	TRBJ1-5	TRBV19
CASSPTRHLTEAFF	TGTGCCAGCAGTCCTACTAGACACCTCACTGAAGCTTTCTTT	-	-	TRBJ1-1	TRBV27
CASSGKGDSGYTF	TGTGCCAGCAGCGGGAAAGGAGATAGTGGCTACACCTTC	-	-	TRBJ1-2	TRBV6-1
CASSILGQGNQPQHF	TGTGCCAGCAGCATACTGGGACAGGGGAATCAGCCCCAGCATTTT	-	TRBD1	TRBJ1-5	TRBV5-8
CASSLDSNREKLFF	TGTGCCAGCAGCTTGGACAGCAACCGTGAAAAACTGTTTTTT	few	-	TRBJ1-4	TRBV5-4
CASRKNRGRDTEAFF	TGTGCCAGCAGAAAAAACAGGGGGCGGGATACTGAAGCTTTCTTT	once	TRBD1	TRBJ1-1	TRBV7-9
CASRVTSSTDTQYF	TGTGCCAGCAGGGTCACCTCTAGCACAGATACGCAGTATTTT	-	-	TRBJ2-3	TRBV6-1
CASSRRGTSGNDEQFF	TGTGCCAGCTCCCGACGCGGGACTAGCGGGAATGATGAGCAGTTCTTC	-	TRBD2	TRBJ2-1	TRBV18
CASSPGQTTEAFF	TGTGCCAGCAGCCCGGGACAGACCACTGAAGCTTTCTTT	-	TRBD1	TRBJ1-1	TRBV11-3
CASSAGLGDQPQHF	TGTGCCAGCAGCGCGGGACTGGGAGATCAGCCCCAGCATTTT	-	-	TRBJ1-5	TRBV5-6
CASRVERSPLHF	TGTGCCAGCAGGGTAGAACGCTCACCCCTCCACTTT	-	-	TRBJ1-6	TRBV28
CASPTALAKNIQYF	TGCGCCAGCCCTACAGCGCTAGCCAAAAACATTCAGTACTTC	-	-	TRBJ2-4	TRBV5-1
CASAGTVNQPQHF	TGTGCCAGCGCAGGGACAGTTAATCAGCCCCAGCATTTT	few	TRBD1	TRBJ1-5	TRBV6-1
CASSLHTNTDTQYF	TGTGCCAGCAGCCTACATACGAACACAGATACGCAGTATTTT	-	-	TRBJ2-3	TRBV6-5
CASRASSTSREQYF	TGTGCCAGCAGGGCCTCTAGCACGTCGCGCGAGCAGTACTTC	-	-	TRBJ2-7	TRBV6-1
CASSEGLAGDTQYF	TGTGCCAGCAGCGAGGGACTAGCAGGCGATACGCAGTATTTT	once	TRBD2	TRBJ2-3	TRBV7-2
CASSEALWGLGAKNIQYF	TGTGCCAGCAGTGAAGCGTTATGGGGGTTGGGGGCCAAAAACATTCAGTACTTC	once	-	TRBJ2-4	TRBV6-1
CASSLIPSSSYNEQFF	TGTGCCAGCAGCTTAATCCCGTCGAGCTCCTACAATGAGCAGTTCTTC	-	-	TRBJ2-1	TRBV7-3